This TCR beta chain was observed in a study of low-dose radiotherapy and immunotherapy resistance in tumors. As for the study in general: The drug cyclophosphamide was given into a vein at 200 mg/m2 every two weeks, one day before radiation and immunotherapy. Patients took 300 mg oral aspirin daily for four cycles from cycle 1 day 1.

Many counts were recorded for this clonotype. Time point defined: before trial treatment. Donors, who were enrolled in a single-arm phase I dose-escalation trial, received nivolumab, ipilimumab, aspirin, low-dose cyclophosphamide and low-dose radiotherapy. Covering alpha and beta chains, TRAV- and TRBV-specific primers were used for the first-strand cDNA. Using a constant-region primer together with a V-primer adapter, TCRs were subjected to around 20 PCR cycles of amplification. One entry per CDR3 protein results from TCRdb running MiXCR on the reads. The data show about 89,000 distinct CDR3 sequences, with 9.4% seen just once and around 1% held by the top ten. This TCR came from a male donor with prostate cancer. The specimen comprised PBMCs, sampled before treatment.

The CDR3 DNA sequence: TGTGCCAGCAGCCGTGGATGGACCAGGACGAACACCGGGGAGCTGTTTTTT. Its translation: CASSRGWTRTNTGELFF. The chain combines TRBV7-3 with TRBJ2-2, with no clear D. V was clipped by 5 bases and J by 0 bases, with 16 bases between them. This CDR3 has 17 residues. Germline V gene lookup returns CDR1 SGHTA and CDR2 FQGTGA.